This note documents a single T cell receptor (beta chain) sequence. The clone's antigen remains unknown. No much larger clone is present one base from it, and per-base qualities are unavailable. This entry comes from a study of hypomethylating agent response in myelodysplastic syndrome (dated by TCRdb to the early 2020s). Context from the whole study: The hypomethylating agent given was azacitidine in about 70% of the 11 patients and decitabine in 3 of 11 patients. The cohort included several male and 2 female myelodysplastic syndrome patients. On average the patients were approximately 72 +/- 6.3 years old, and a diploid cytogenetic profile was seen most often. The mutation found most frequently was TET2, which appeared in about 45% of the 11 patients. Complete response or hematologic improvement was achieved by six patients, and a few patients were classified as non-responders. Response was defined as complete response or hematologic improvement, and patients meeting neither criterion were classed as non-responders.

The library relied on the immunoSEQ multiplex PCR assay. Survey resolution was applied, with two replicates of around 200 ng each being run for a total of approximately 400 ng of DNA per sample. Rearranged TCRB sequences in genomic DNA were detected with the hsTCRB kit using multiplex PCR primers targeting V and J genes. To amplify the CDR3 region, the first PCR ran for around 30 cycles with the QIAGEN Multiplex PCR Kit. An approximately 8-cycle second PCR added sample barcodes and Illumina adapters to each replicate. Quantification of the pooled libraries was done with a QuantStudio 6 and the KAPA library quantification kit. About 15 pM of pooled libraries was sequenced on an Illumina MiSeq using 156-cycle single-end reads plus a 15-cycle index read. Per the source publication's procedure: Of 168,753 unique clonotypes, 1.5% to 2% were flagged by VDJdb annotation as previously reported viral-epitope-specific. The immunoSEQ Data Assistant and immunoSEQ Analyzer converted raw reads into normalized, annotated TCRB repertoires. BioAnalyzer and version 0.6.5 of the immunarch R package were the tools used for clonotype analysis. Before richness was estimated, every repertoire was downsampled to the clone count of the smallest repertoire. Clonotypes were sorted into expanded, contracted or novel categories with Fisher's exact tests, where novel meant the clonotype had zero frequency before treatment. GLIPH2 clustered significantly changed CDR3 beta sequences using simulation_depth=1000 and kmer_min_depth=3, excluding CDR3s shorter than five residues. Here the immuneACCESS table is served through TCRdb, limited to in-frame sequences with V and J called. Missing clones are a known gap in these copies; in checked studies unresolved V genes cover under half, and the rest lacks a known reason. V and J calls and clone size come straight from that table; D and trimming were deduced from the DNA. This sample holds several thousand clones; around 80% were observed only once. 27% of the sample is taken by the ten largest.

Study-wide findings and limitations: The shared GLIPH2 clusters might recognize novel MDS antigens, but this possibility was not confirmed and requires experimental validation. Age matching of healthy control donors to MDS patients was not performed, and the MDS versus healthy comparison could have been impacted by this lack of age matching. Richness, rarefaction diversity and clonality did not change significantly after hypomethylating agent treatment, across all patients or within response groups. Novel clonotypes emerged more often in responders, while non-responders showed more contracted clonotypes after treatment. Only roughly twelve patients were analyzed, making the cohort small.

Bulk bone marrow was analyzed, and T-cell subsets were not sorted. Immunosequencing of the TCR beta CDR3 regions was performed on bone marrow from around 10 myelodysplastic syndrome patients before and after hypomethylating agent therapy. To track the repertoire longitudinally, every patient provided one baseline bone marrow along with two to three bone marrows taken at different post-treatment timepoints. Genomic DNA was extracted from whole bone marrow, and quality was checked by TapeStation, NanoDrop OneC and PicoGreen assays. The CDR3, from cysteine to phenylalanine, totals 17 residues. The read is trimmed to its CDR3 DNA, 51 bases read in frame from base 1. V gives up 5 bases and J gives up 9 bases, and the segment between their germline ends measures 26 bases. CDR1 is given as SGHTA and CDR2 as FQGNSA, both from the germline V gene.

The receptor was isolated from a human donor with myelodysplastic syndrome. The specimen comprised bone marrow, sampled before or after starting hypomethylating agent treatment for myelodysplastic syndrome (not recorded which). The rearrangement joined TRBV7-2 to TRBJ2-4; the D gene is perhaps TRBD2, from 5 matching bases. The CDR3 protein is CASSPLSAVNSAAIQYF. The DNA sequence is as follows: TGTGCCAGCAGCCCGCTGTCAGCGGTCAACTCGGCGGCCATTCAGTACTTC.